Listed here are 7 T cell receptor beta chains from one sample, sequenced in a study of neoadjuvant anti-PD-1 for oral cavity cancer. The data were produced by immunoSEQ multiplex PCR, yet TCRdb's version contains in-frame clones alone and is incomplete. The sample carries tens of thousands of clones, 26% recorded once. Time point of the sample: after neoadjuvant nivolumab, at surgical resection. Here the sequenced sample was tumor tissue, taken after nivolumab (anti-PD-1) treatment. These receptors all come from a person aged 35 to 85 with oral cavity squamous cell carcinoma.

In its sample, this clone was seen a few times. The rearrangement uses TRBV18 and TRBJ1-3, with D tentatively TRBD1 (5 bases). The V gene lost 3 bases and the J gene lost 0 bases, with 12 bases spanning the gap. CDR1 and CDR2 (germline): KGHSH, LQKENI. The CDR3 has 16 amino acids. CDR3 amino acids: CASSPFDSDSGNTIYF. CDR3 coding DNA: TGTGCCAGCTCACCTTTTGACAGCGACTCTGGAAACACCATATATTTT.

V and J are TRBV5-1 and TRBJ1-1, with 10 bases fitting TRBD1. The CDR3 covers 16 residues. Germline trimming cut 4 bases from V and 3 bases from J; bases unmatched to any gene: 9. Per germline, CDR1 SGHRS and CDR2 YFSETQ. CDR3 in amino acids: CASSAEGTGVDTEAFF. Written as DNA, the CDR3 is TGCGCCAGCAGCGCCGAAGGGACAGGGGTTGACACTGAAGCTTTCTTT.

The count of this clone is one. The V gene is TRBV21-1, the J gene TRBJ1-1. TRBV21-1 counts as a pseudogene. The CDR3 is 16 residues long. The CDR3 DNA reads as TGTGCCAGCAGCAAAGAGGAACGCGGAGTGAACACTGAAGCTTTCTTT. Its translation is CASSKEERGVNTEAFF.

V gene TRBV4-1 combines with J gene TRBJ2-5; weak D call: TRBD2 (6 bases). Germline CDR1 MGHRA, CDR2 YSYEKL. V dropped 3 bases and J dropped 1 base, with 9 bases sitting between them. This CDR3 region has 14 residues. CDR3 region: CASSHAGPQETQYF. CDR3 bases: TGCGCCAGCAGCCATGCGGGACCCCAAGAGACCCAGTACTTC.

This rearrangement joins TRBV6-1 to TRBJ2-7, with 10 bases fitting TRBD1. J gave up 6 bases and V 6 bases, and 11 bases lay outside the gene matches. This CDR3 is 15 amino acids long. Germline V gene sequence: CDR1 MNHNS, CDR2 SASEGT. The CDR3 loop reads CASRATDRGITEQYF. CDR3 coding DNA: TGTGCCAGCAGGGCCACGGACAGGGGGATAACCGAGCAGTACTTC.

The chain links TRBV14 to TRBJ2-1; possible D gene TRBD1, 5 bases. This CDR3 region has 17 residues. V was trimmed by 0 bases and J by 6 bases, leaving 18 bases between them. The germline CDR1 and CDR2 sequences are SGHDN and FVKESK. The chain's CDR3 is CASSQDSSGWIINEQFF. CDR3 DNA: TGTGCCAGCAGCCAAGATTCTTCAGGGTGGATTATCAATGAGCAGTTCTTC.

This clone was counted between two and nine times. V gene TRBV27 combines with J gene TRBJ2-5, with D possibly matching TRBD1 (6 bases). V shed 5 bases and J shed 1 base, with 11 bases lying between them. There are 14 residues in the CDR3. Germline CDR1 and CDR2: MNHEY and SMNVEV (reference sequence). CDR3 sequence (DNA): TGTGCCAGCAGTGTACAGGGCCCCCAAGAGACCCAGTACTTC. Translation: CASSVQGPQETQYF.